The 18 T cell receptor beta chains in this list originate from one sample, sequenced in a study of T-cell memory formation after mild COVID-19. TCRdb reanalysed the 5' RACE reads using MiXCR and keeps one entry per CDR3 protein. This table holds some 250,000 distinct CDR3 sequences, about 20% found once. The specimen was PBMCs or a T cell subset sorted from them (not recorded which). These receptors came from a young man who had mild COVID-19 (a few samples of this study predate the infection). Cell type and time point are not known.

There are a few counts of this clonotype. V is TRBV7-9 and J is TRBJ2-1, with a possible D match to TRBD2 (6 bases). Germline CDR1 and CDR2: SEHNR and FQNEAQ (reference sequence). The CDR3 is made up of 16 amino acids. V was trimmed by 3 bases and J by 1 base, leaving 13 bases between them. The CDR3 protein is CASSFGLGGSYNEQFF. The CDR3 DNA follows: TGTGCCAGCAGCTTTGGCCTCGGGGGTTCCTACAATGAGCAGTTCTTC. Supplemented by reference TRBV7-9 and TRBJ2-1, the full variable domain reads DTGVSQNPRHKITKRGQNVTFRCDPISEHNRLYWYRQTLGQGPEFLTYFQNEAQLEKSRLLSDRFSAERPKGSFSTLEIQRTEQGDSAMYLCASSFGLGGSYNEQFFGPGTRLTVL.

The chain uses TRBV4-3 and TRBJ1-1, with D tentatively TRBD1 (6 bases). Germline V gene sequence: CDR1 LGHNA, CDR2 YSLEER. The CDR3 has 15 residues. Trimming left V 4 bases short and J 6 bases short, with 18 bases between. CDR3 sequence: CASSLVQGRGAEAFF. In nucleotides, the CDR3 is TGCGCCAGCAGCCTAGTACAGGGCCGAGGGGCTGAAGCTTTCTTT.

This CDR3 reads CASSYLDSIQPQHF. CDR3 DNA sequence: TGTGCCAGCAGTTACCTGGACAGTATTCAGCCCCAGCATTTT. The V call is TRBV6-6, the J call TRBJ1-5; TRBD1 is a possible D gene (6 bases). Germline V gene sequence: CDR1 MNHNY, CDR2 SVGAGI (reference sequence). The V end lost 2 bases, the J end lost 6 bases, and 11 bases lay between the germline ends. The CDR3 is made up of 14 amino acids.

This chain connects TRBV5-6 to TRBJ1-2; D possibly corresponds to TRBD1 (5 bases). Trimming removed 0 bases at V and 14 bases at J, with 20 bases between. Per germline, CDR1 SGHDT and CDR2 YYEEEE. The CDR3 totals 14 residues. The CDR3 region is CASSLVAGSAGETF. The DNA for the CDR3 is TGTGCCAGCAGCTTGGTGGCAGGGTCGGCGGGAGAGACCTTC.

The chain carries TRBV12-3 or TRBV12-4 and TRBJ1-6, with 8 bases that match TRBD1. V lost 6 bases and J lost 14; bases outside the gene matches: 3. The CDR3 extends over 11 amino acids. In nucleotides, the CDR3 is TGTGCCAGCAGCGCGACAGGGGCCCTCCACTTT. It yields the protein CASSATGALHF.

V is TRBV7-8 and J is TRBJ2-7; 7 bases fit TRBD2. The CDR3 length is 16 residues. Germline values: CDR1 SGHVS, CDR2 FQNEAQ. V trimming: 5 bases; J trimming: 0 bases; junction bases outside the gene matches: 10. CDR3 amino acids: CASSPRLAGSSYEQYF. In nucleotides, the CDR3 is TGTGCCAGCAGCCCGCGTTTAGCGGGTAGCTCCTACGAGCAGTACTTC.

J is TRBJ2-3 and V is TRBV30; weak D call: TRBD2 (5 bases). CDR1 is GTSNPN, CDR2 SVGIG, per germline (reference sequence). This CDR3 is built from 15 residues. Trimming removed 3 bases at V and 0 bases at J, with 13 bases between. The CDR3 DNA follows: TGTGCCTGGAGGGAGGCCACACCTAGCACAGATACGCAGTATTTT. It translates to CAWREATPSTDTQYF.

This clonotype was detected ten times or more. This rearrangement joins TRBV20-1 to TRBJ2-7; D is ambiguous. Germline V lookup: CDR1 DFQATT, CDR2 SNEGSKA (reference sequence). V gave up 4 bases and J gave up 0 bases, with 10 bases separating them. This CDR3 region has 13 residues. CDR3 DNA sequence: TGCAGTGCTAAGGGCCTGGGCTCCTACGAGCAGTACGTC. It is translated as CSAKGLGSYEQYV.

This clonotype was recorded a few times. The V call is TRBV9, the J call TRBJ1-1; TRBD1 is a possible D gene (5 bases). Between the trimmed V and J ends, which lost 0 bases and 4 bases, there was a span of 7 bases. The CDR3 runs to 13 residues. CDR1 SGDLS and CDR2 YYNGEE come from the germline V gene. The CDR3 sequence: CASSVGRGTEAFF. The CDR3 coding sequence is TGTGCCAGCAGCGTAGGAAGGGGCACTGAAGCTTTCTTT.

The chain recombines TRBV7-2 with TRBJ1-4, with D perhaps TRBD1 (6 bases). The CDR3 loop spans 14 amino acids. Trimming took off 5 bases at V and 7 bases at J, with 14 bases between the two ends. CDR1 and CDR2 from the germline V gene are SGHTA and FQGNSA. CDR3 DNA: TGTGCCAGCAGCAGGGGGGGCCAGGGTGAAAAACTGTTTTTT. It yields the protein CASSRGGQGEKLFF.

This chain joins TRBV12-5 and TRBJ1-1, with 7 positions matching TRBD1. J lost 4 bases, V lost 2 bases, and 4 bases had no gene match. Germline-derived CDR1 and CDR2 are LGHNT and FRNRAP. The CDR3 has 14 residues. The CDR3 DNA reads TGTGCTAGTGGTTTGCTAACAGGGGCCACTGAAGCTTTCTTT. Residues: CASGLLTGATEAFF.

This clonotype was found a few times. This sequence joins TRBV14 and TRBJ2-4; D might be TRBD1 (5 bases). The CDR3 sequence is 13 residues long. Germline lookup yields CDR1 SGHDN and CDR2 FVKESK. V lost 3 bases to trimming and J lost 9 bases, with 12 bases between them. CDR3: CASSQTEISIQYF. The CDR3, as DNA: TGTGCCAGCAGCCAGACAGAAATCTCCATTCAGTACTTC. Using reference TRBV14 and TRBJ2-4 for the parts outside the CDR3, the full variable domain is EAGVTQFPSHSVIEKGQTVTLRCDPISGHDNLYWYRRVMGKEIKFLLHFVKESKQDESGMPNNRFLAERTGGTYSTLKVQPAELEDSGVYFCASSQTEISIQYFGAGTRLSVL.

The chain carries TRBV29-1 and TRBJ2-1, with 9 bases fitting TRBD2. Per the germline V gene, CDR1 is SQVTM and CDR2 is ANQGSEA. The CDR3 extends over 13 amino acids. V dropped 4 bases and J dropped 6; count of bases not matched to a gene: 4. This chain's CDR3 is CSVGRREGNEQFF. The CDR3 DNA sequence: TGCAGCGTTGGCCGGCGGGAGGGCAATGAGCAGTTCTTC.

The table lists this clonotype with a few counts. The chain joins TRBV27 to TRBJ1-4, with TRBD1 matching over 10 bases. Germline V CDR1 and CDR2: MNHEY, SMNVEV (reference sequence). The CDR3 is 14 amino acids. V was pared by 4 bases and J by 8 bases, with 4 bases of the junction left unmatched. CDR3 sequence: CASSSGQGTEKLFF. The CDR3 nucleotides read TGTGCCAGCAGTTCGGGACAGGGGACCGAAAAACTGTTTTTT.

This clonotype was recorded a few times. J is TRBJ2-7 and V is TRBV12-3 or TRBV12-4; weak D call: TRBD2 (6 bases). CDR3 length equals 12 residues. Trimming removed 3 bases at V and 6 bases at J, with 9 bases between. As DNA, the CDR3 is TGTGCCAGCAGTTTCGAGGGAGGCGAGCAGTACTTC. As protein: CASSFEGGEQYF.

This clonotype was counted a few times. This chain joins TRBV5-6 and TRBJ2-1; D uncertain. Germline assignment: CDR1 SGHDT and CDR2 YYEEEE. There are 12 residues in the CDR3. With 0 bases removed from V and 10 bases from J, the gap between germline ends came to 8 bases. CDR3 in amino acids: CASSLAPGEQFF. The CDR3 region has the DNA TGTGCCAGCAGCTTGGCTCCAGGAGAGCAGTTCTTC.

The chain couples TRBV2 to TRBJ2-7; tentatively, D is TRBD2 (6 bases). The V end lost 7 bases, the J end lost 7 bases, and 14 bases lay between the germline ends. Germline V lookup: CDR1 SNHLY, CDR2 FYNNEI. This CDR3 is 12 amino acids long. The CDR3 reads CASTRGEWEQYV. CDR3 bases: TGTGCCAGCACCCGCGGGGAATGGGAGCAGTACGTC.

The sample holds a few counts of this clonotype. V usage is TRBV2 and J usage is TRBJ1-1; possibly TRBD1 for D (5 bases). Trimming stripped 8 bases from V and 5 bases from J, with 27 bases between. Looked up from germline, CDR1 is SNHLY and CDR2 is FYNNEI. The CDR3 sequence is 17 residues long. CDR3 residues: CASDEQMTLGEYTEAFF. In DNA form, the CDR3 reads TGTGCCAGCGATGAACAGATGACACTGGGGGAGTATACTGAAGCTTTCTTT.